This entry lists 24 T cell receptor beta chains sequenced from one sample in a study of response to subunit inactivated influenza vaccine (dated by TCRdb to 2016 to 2018). Libraries were constructed by RT-PCR. Sequenced on an Illumina HiSeq 2500. The public reads were reanalyzed by TCRdb: fastp trimming at Q25, MiXCR alignment, in-frame beta chains only. Rows matching on CDR3 protein sequence are summarized as one entry with the most common DNA and genes. For this sample there are more than 700,000 distinct CDR3 sequences; around 20% appear just once. The ten largest clones add up to approximately 10% of the sample. The sequencing used PBMCs from blood, collected more than 4 days after vaccination. The receptors shown here come from a man aged 50 to 60 who received an inactivated influenza vaccine. Donor details come from another sample of the same person, matched by shared clones.

This clonotype has just a few counts. The V gene is TRBV20-1, the J gene TRBJ2-3; D uncertain. The V gene lost 5 bases and the J gene lost 0 bases, with 9 bases spanning the gap. From germline, CDR1 is DFQATT and CDR2 SNEGSKA (reference sequence). The CDR3 loop spans 13 amino acids. CDR3 in DNA: TGCAGTGCTCCTAAGGATAGCACAGATACGCAGTATTTT. Encoded protein: CSAPKDSTDTQYF.

This clonotype was counted many times. The CDR3 DNA reads as TGTGCCAGCAGCTCCACAGGGAAATACTATGGCTACACCTTC. Encoded protein: CASSSTGKYYGYTF. This chain links TRBV7-2 with TRBJ1-2; TRBD1 is a possible D gene (6 bases). The germline CDR1 and CDR2 sequences are SGHTA and FQGNSA. The CDR3 loop spans 14 amino acids. Trimming pared 4 bases from V and 3 bases from J, leaving 12 bases between. Complete variable domain (other parts from reference TRBV7-2 and TRBJ1-2): GAGVSQSPSNKVTEKGKDVELRCDPISGHTALYWYRQSLGQGLEFLIYFQGNSAPDKSGLPSDRFSAERTGGSVSTLTIQRTQQEDSAVYLCASSSTGKYYGYTFGSGTRLTVV.

This clonotype was counted at least ten times. This sequence joins TRBV4-3 and TRBJ2-4; D is possibly TRBD2 (5 bases). CDR1 is LGHNA and CDR2 is YSLEER in the germline V gene. Trimming pared 1 base from V and 0 bases from J, leaving 10 bases between. CDR3 size: 16 residues. In DNA form, the CDR3 reads TGCGCCAGCAGCCAAGTCTTTCGGGGAGCCAAAAACATTCAGTACTTC. Its translation is CASSQVFRGAKNIQYF.

The chain couples TRBV4-2 to TRBJ2-1, with 12 bases fitting TRBD2. The V gene's germline CDR1 is LGHNA and CDR2 YNFKEQ. CDR3 length: 18 amino acids. After removal of 1 base from V and 5 bases from J, the junction contained 9 bases not matched to a gene. CDR3 residues: CASSQVGIGLAGNNEQFF. CDR3 DNA: TGTGCCAGCAGCCAAGTGGGGATTGGACTAGCGGGAAACAATGAGCAGTTCTTC.

This clonotype was observed a few times. The chain links TRBV12-3 or TRBV12-4 to TRBJ1-1, with D perhaps TRBD1 (5 bases). V dropped 7 bases and J dropped 2 bases, with 17 bases sitting between them. The CDR3 sequence is 15 residues long. The CDR3 region has the DNA TGTGCCAGCACCCTACGCGGGGGGGGAAACACTGAAGCTTTCTTT. It encodes CASTLRGGGNTEAFF.

There are a few counts of this clonotype. The chain joins TRBV20-1 to TRBJ1-6; weak D call: TRBD1 (5 bases). From germline, CDR1 is DFQATT and CDR2 SNEGSKA (reference sequence). The CDR3 runs 14 residues. V lost 8 bases and J 9 bases, leaving 20 bases between the germline ends. CDR3 protein: CSTGEKGVVSPLHF. The CDR3 DNA is TGCAGTACTGGGGAAAAAGGGGTGGTTTCACCCCTCCACTTT.

There are a few counts of this clonotype. This chain links TRBV6-1 with TRBJ2-6, with a weak D call TRBD1 (5 bases). From germline, CDR1 is MNHNS and CDR2 SASEGT. Trimming pared 6 bases from V and 0 bases from J, leaving 9 bases between. The CDR3 length is 15 residues. The DNA for the CDR3 is TGTGCCAGCAGCGGACACGTCTCTGGGGCCAACGTCCTGACTTTC. It encodes CASSGHVSGANVLTF.

This clonotype has more than one count but fewer than ten. The chain uses TRBV6-1 and TRBJ1-2; D gene uncertain. This CDR3 has 16 amino acids. Per the germline V gene, CDR1 is MNHNS and CDR2 is SASEGT. V was pared by 6 bases and J by 3 bases, with 20 bases between. The CDR3 bases are TGTGCCAGCAGCGGTGCCGACCAGCGGGGATACTATGGCTACACCTTC. This encodes CASSGADQRGYYGYTF.

This clonotype was counted only a few times. The rearrangement links TRBV28 to TRBJ2-5, with D tentatively TRBD2 (5 bases). V was trimmed by 2 bases and J by 1 base, leaving 11 bases between them. Germline assignment: CDR1 MDHEN and CDR2 SYDVKM. This CDR3 is 15 amino acids long. This CDR3 reads CASSLDGGTQETQYF. The CDR3 nucleotides read TGTGCCAGCAGTTTAGACGGAGGAACCCAAGAGACCCAGTACTTC.

The chain couples TRBV4-3 to TRBJ2-1; D is unresolved. Trimming left V 0 bases short and J 0 bases short, with 9 bases between. Germline V gene lookup returns CDR1 LGHNA and CDR2 YSLEER. The CDR3 runs to 16 residues. The CDR3: CASSQDRLHSYNEQFF. The CDR3 DNA sequence: TGCGCCAGCAGCCAAGATCGACTGCACTCCTACAATGAGCAGTTCTTC.

This clonotype was seen a handful of times. V and J are TRBV7-8 and TRBJ1-3; 9 nucleotides line up with TRBD1. CDR1 is SGHVS, CDR2 FQNEAQ, per germline. V gave up 3 bases and J gave up 3 bases; unmatched junction bases: 6. The length of the CDR3 is 16 residues. The CDR3 nucleotides read TGTGCCAGCAGCTTGGGACAGGGTTCGGGTGGAAACACCATATATTTT. Amino acids: CASSLGQGSGGNTIYF.

This clonotype was seen repeatedly, ten times or more. This chain links TRBV3-1 with TRBJ1-2; D is uncertain. Germline V gene sequence: CDR1 LGHDT, CDR2 YNNKEL (reference sequence). The CDR3 sequence is 10 residues long. Trimming took off 1 base at V and 13 bases at J, with 7 bases between the two ends. CDR3 sequence reads: CASSQVGVTF. The CDR3 DNA follows: TGTGCCAGCAGCCAAGTTGGGGTCACCTTC.

This clonotype was recorded at least ten times. The gene calls are TRBV20-1 and TRBJ2-3; the match to TRBD2 covers 12 bases. The CDR3 runs 15 residues. Trimming cost V 5 bases and J 5 bases; bases outside gene matches: 8. Germline values: CDR1 DFQATT, CDR2 SNEGSKA (reference sequence). CDR3 residues: CSAHTSGRLRDTQYF. The CDR3 DNA follows: TGCAGTGCTCATACTAGCGGGAGGTTAAGAGATACGCAGTATTTT.

This rearrangement joins TRBV6-1 to TRBJ1-5; the D is unclear. This CDR3 is 17 amino acids long. Germline lookup yields CDR1 MNHNS and CDR2 SASEGT. Trimming removed 7 bases from V and 4 bases from J, with 23 bases in between. The CDR3, as DNA: TGTGCCAGCATTCAAGCCCGGACCCCAGCGGGTAATCAGCCCCAGCATTTT. Amino acid sequence: CASIQARTPAGNQPQHF.

Many counts were recorded for this clonotype. The chain uses TRBV6-1 and TRBJ2-7; D assignment may be TRBD1 or TRBD2 (5 bases each). This CDR3 has 16 amino acids. Germline loops: CDR1 MNHNS, CDR2 SASEGT. V lost 6 bases and J lost 2, with 20 bases in between. CDR3 in DNA: TGTGCCAGCAGCAAGAATCCGGGGCAGGGCCCCTACGAGCAGTACTTC. This codes for CASSKNPGQGPYEQYF.

This clonotype came up once. This rearrangement joins TRBV21-1 to TRBJ2-7; TRBD1, the table's D call, was not compared with the DNA. TRBV21-1 constitutes a pseudogene. CDR3 length equals 15 residues. CDR3 sequence (DNA): TGTGCCACAGTGGGAAACAGGGGGCCCTCCTATGAGCAGTACTTC. Translating gives CATVGNRGPSYEQYF.

The genes are TRBV14 and TRBJ2-5, with D perhaps matching TRBD2 (5 bases). V lost 2 bases, J lost 1 base, and 11 bases lay in between. The CDR3 loop spans 15 amino acids. CDR1 and CDR2 (germline): SGHDN, FVKESK. DNA of the CDR3: TGTGCCAGCAGCCAAATACTAGGAACCCAAGAGACCCAGTACTTC. Encoded protein: CASSQILGTQETQYF. Filled out from reference TRBV14 and TRBJ2-5, the complete variable domain reads EAGVTQFPSHSVIEKGQTVTLRCDPISGHDNLYWYRRVMGKEIKFLLHFVKESKQDESGMPNNRFLAERTGGTYSTLKVQPAELEDSGVYFCASSQILGTQETQYFGPGTRLLVL.

This clonotype was seen a handful of times. The chain couples TRBV6-1 to TRBJ1-5, with D perhaps TRBD1 (6 bases). The V end was cut by 4 bases, the J end by 9 bases, with 19 bases between. The germline CDR1 and CDR2 sequences are MNHNS and SASEGT. The CDR3 covers 15 residues. The CDR3 DNA is TGTGCCAGCAGTGTATCCGGGACAACGGGGGGGCCCCAGCATTTT. Translating gives CASSVSGTTGGPQHF.

This clonotype was counted only a few times. The genes are TRBV4-3 and TRBJ2-7; D might be TRBD1 (5 bases). Trimming stripped 5 bases from V and 0 bases from J, with 14 bases between. The CDR3 length is 15 residues. CDR1 and CDR2 from the germline V gene are LGHNA and YSLEER. This CDR3 is CASSYGFTGSYEQYF. CDR3 DNA: TGCGCCAGCAGCTACGGGTTCACAGGCTCCTACGAGCAGTACTTC.

The V call is TRBV11-3, the J call TRBJ2-3, with no clear D. The CDR3 is made up of 13 amino acids. V shed 4 bases and J shed 10 bases, with 15 bases lying between them. The germline V gene has CDR1 SGHNT and CDR2 YENEEA. The CDR3 protein is CASSSRGPEAQYF. DNA of the CDR3: TGTGCCAGCAGCTCCCGCGGACCAGAGGCGCAGTATTTT.

This clonotype was recorded many times. The CDR3 region has the DNA TGTGCCATCAGTGAGGTCTCCGGCCAAGAGACCCAGTACTTC. It translates to CAISEVSGQETQYF. The chain carries TRBV10-3 and TRBJ2-5; D is ambiguous. Trimming removed 2 bases at V and 1 base at J, with 8 bases between. CDR1 is ENHRY and CDR2 is SYGVKD in the germline V gene. The CDR3 consists of 14 residues.

In this sample, this clonotype turned up many times. The J gene is TRBJ1-2, the V gene TRBV3-1, with TRBD1 as a possible D gene (5 bases). Trimming removed 4 bases at V and 0 bases at J, with 12 bases between. CDR3 length: 15 amino acids. Germline V CDR1 and CDR2: LGHDT, YNNKEL (reference sequence). The CDR3, as DNA: TGTGCCAGCAGCCGGGGAACAGGTGCTAACTATGGCTACACCTTC. Protein: CASSRGTGANYGYTF. Variable domain in full (rest from reference TRBV3-1 and TRBJ1-2): DTAVSQTPKYLVTQMGNDKSIKCEQNLGHDTMYWYKQDSKKFLKIMFSYNNKELIINETVPNRFSPKSPDKAHLNLHINSLELGDSAVYFCASSRGTGANYGYTFGSGTRLTVV.

The chain has TRBV4-3 and TRBJ2-5; 7 bases map to TRBD2. Germline V gene lookup returns CDR1 LGHNA and CDR2 YSLEER. This CDR3 contains 16 residues. Trimming took 1 base from V and 1 from J; bases not matched to a gene: 6. CDR3 DNA: TGCGCCAGCAGCCAAGTCACGGGAGGACCCCAAGAGACCCAGTACTTC. It specifies CASSQVTGGPQETQYF.

This chain links TRBV11-2 with TRBJ2-1, with no clear D. Looked up from germline, CDR1 is SGHAT and CDR2 is FQNNGV. This CDR3 spans 15 amino acids. Trimming stripped 3 bases from V and 0 bases from J, with 9 bases between. CDR3 nucleotide sequence: TGTGCCAGCAGCTTTCGGGTTTTCTCCTACAATGAGCAGTTCTTC. Amino acid sequence: CASSFRVFSYNEQFF.